What follows are 6 T cell receptor beta chains derived from one specimen sequenced in a study of CD8 T cells in Susac syndrome (dated by TCRdb to 2018 to 2020). Receptors were amplified or captured by the immunoSEQ multiplex PCR assay. RNA was extracted with the RNeasy kit and roughly 0.5 to 1 ug was reverse transcribed using random hexamers. Using fastp at Q25 and MiXCR, TCRdb reprocessed the public reads and kept productive beta chains. Identical CDR3 proteins give one entry, which carries the most common genes and DNA. The sample includes some 200,000 distinct CDR3 sequences, with about 95% observed a single time. The ten largest clonotypes hold about 0.087% of the sample. Sequenced: CD4+ T cells from PBMCs. Receptors were obtained from a human donor with multiple sclerosis.

This rearrangement joins TRBV9 to TRBJ2-3; no clear D. Germline CDR1 and CDR2: SGDLS and YYNGEE. Trimming shortened V by 0 bases and J by 5 bases, and 13 bases separated the two germline ends. The CDR3 has 15 residues. The CDR3 here is CASSVAGTLGDTQYF. The CDR3 nucleotides read TGTGCCAGCAGCGTAGCGGGCACCCTAGGAGATACGCAGTATTTT.

The gene calls are TRBV19 and TRBJ2-2, with 7 bases matching TRBD2. This CDR3 comprises 16 residues. Germline V gives CDR1 LNHDA, CDR2 SQIVND (reference sequence). J gave up 7 bases and V 4 bases, and 12 bases lay outside the gene matches. The CDR3 sequence is CASSTGLTAGVGELFF. The CDR3 DNA follows: TGTGCCAGTAGTACGGGACTAACGGCCGGGGTCGGGGAGCTGTTTTTT.

This chain uses TRBV29-1 with TRBJ2-3; 9 bases match TRBD2. Unmatched junction bases numbered 9, after V lost 8 bases and J lost 6 bases. The germline V gene encodes CDR1 SQVTM and CDR2 ANQGSEA. The CDR3 extends over 13 amino acids. In DNA, the CDR3 is TGCAGCTCATATAGCGGGAGTGGGGATACGCAGTATTTT. It encodes CSSYSGSGDTQYF.

The sample holds one count of this clonotype. The rearrangement joins TRBV11-3 to TRBJ2-6, with TRBD2 identical over 7 bases. The V gene end was trimmed by 6 bases and the J gene end by 0 bases; junction bases not matched to a gene: 14. Germline V gene lookup returns CDR1 SGHNT and CDR2 YENEEA. This CDR3 has 19 residues. The DNA for the CDR3 is TGTGCCAGCAGGCGAGCGGGGAGCAGTGTAAGCTCTGGGGCCAACGTCCTGACTTTC. Amino acids: CASRRAGSSVSSGANVLTF.

This sequence joins TRBV30 and TRBJ2-1; 10 positions match TRBD2. V was clipped by 2 bases and J by 3 bases; unmatched bases: 7. CDR1 is GTSNPN, CDR2 SVGIG, per germline (reference sequence). This CDR3 contains 16 residues. The CDR3 DNA follows: TGTGCCTGGAGTCTAAAACTAGCGGGGAGCTACAATGAGCAGTTCTTC. Encoded protein: CAWSLKLAGSYNEQFF.

The DNA for the CDR3 is TGTGCCAGGGAGGGCCAAGAGACCCAGTACTTC. Translation gives CAREGQETQYF. The genes are TRBV6-5 and TRBJ2-5, with D possibly TRBD2 on 6 matching bases. V was cut by 9 bases and J by 1 base, with 6 bases left in between. The CDR3 length is 11 residues. The germline gives CDR1 MNHEY, CDR2 SVGAGI.